Below, 5 T cell receptor beta chains from the same sample are listed, as sequenced in a study of T cell changes during pregnancy in multiple sclerosis. This table comes from immunoSEQ multiplex PCR, and its TCRdb copy is limited to in-frame clones, with some not included. This table has approximately 100,000 clones, about nine tenths appearing once. The sample in question was peripheral blood, obtained after pregnancy. These receptors came from a female donor with multiple sclerosis, enrolled in a pregnancy study.

The V call is TRBV6-5, the J call TRBJ1-5, with D unresolved. With 5 bases removed from V and 7 bases from J, the gap between germline ends came to 18 bases. Germline V lookup: CDR1 MNHEY, CDR2 SVGAGI. This CDR3 spans 15 amino acids. The CDR3 loop is CASSPFSGLGQPQHF. CDR3 sequence (DNA): TGTGCCAGCAGTCCGTTTTCAGGCCTTGGACAGCCCCAGCATTTT.

J is TRBJ2-5 and V is TRBV5-1; TRBD1 might be the D (6 bases). Germline CDR1 and CDR2: SGHRS and YFSETQ. Trimming took off 4 bases at V and 2 bases at J, with 12 bases between the two ends. The CDR3 spans 14 residues. The CDR3 region has the DNA TGCGCCAGCAGCCTGGGGACACTTCAAGAGACCCAGTACTTC. It is translated as CASSLGTLQETQYF.

The rearrangement links TRBV29-1 to TRBJ2-7, with 11 positions matching TRBD1. CDR1 and CDR2 from the germline V gene are SQVTM and ANQGSEA. With 6 bases clipped from V and 4 bases from J, the junction kept 2 bases outside the gene matches. The CDR3 length is 12 residues. CDR3 sequence: CSVGQGVYEQYF. The DNA for the CDR3 is TGCAGCGTGGGACAGGGGGTATACGAGCAGTACTTC.

This clone was seen just once. The chain uses TRBV6-1 and TRBJ1-1; TRBD1 matches 8 bases. In germline, CDR1 is MNHNS, CDR2 SASEGT. The length of the CDR3 is 13 residues. V lost 4 bases and J lost 4; bases outside the gene matches: 2. CDR3 DNA: TGTGCCAGCAGTGCTACAGGGGGCACTGAAGCTTTCTTT. Its protein product is CASSATGGTEAFF.

This clone was seen only once. The chain carries TRBV19 and TRBJ1-2; D may be TRBD1 (5 bases). The germline V gene encodes CDR1 LNHDA and CDR2 SQIVND (reference sequence). Trimming took 4 bases from V and 8 from J, leaving 20 bases between them. This CDR3 is built from 15 residues. The CDR3 spells CASSTHRSPKGGYTF. The CDR3 DNA follows: TGTGCCAGTAGTACCCACAGGTCCCCGAAAGGGGGCTACACCTTC.